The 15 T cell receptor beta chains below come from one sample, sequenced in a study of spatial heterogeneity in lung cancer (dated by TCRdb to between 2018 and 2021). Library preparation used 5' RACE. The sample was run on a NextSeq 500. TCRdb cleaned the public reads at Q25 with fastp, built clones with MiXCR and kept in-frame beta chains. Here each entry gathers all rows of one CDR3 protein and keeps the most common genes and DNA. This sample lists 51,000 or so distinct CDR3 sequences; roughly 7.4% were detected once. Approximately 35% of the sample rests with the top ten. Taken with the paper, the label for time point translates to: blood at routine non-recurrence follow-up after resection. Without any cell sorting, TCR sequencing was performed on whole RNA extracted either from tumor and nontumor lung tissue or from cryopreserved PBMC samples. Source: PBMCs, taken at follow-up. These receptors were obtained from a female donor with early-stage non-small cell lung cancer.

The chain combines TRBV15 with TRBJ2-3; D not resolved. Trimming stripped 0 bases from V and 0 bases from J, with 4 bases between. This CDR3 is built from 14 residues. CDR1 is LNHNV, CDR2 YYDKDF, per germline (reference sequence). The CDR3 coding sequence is TGTGCCACCAGCAGAGATCTCAGCACAGATACGCAGTATTTT. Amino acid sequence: CATSRDLSTDTQYF.

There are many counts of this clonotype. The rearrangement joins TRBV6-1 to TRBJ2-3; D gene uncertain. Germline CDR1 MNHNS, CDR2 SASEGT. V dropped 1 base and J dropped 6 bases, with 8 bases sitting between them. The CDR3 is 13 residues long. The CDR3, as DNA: TGTGCCAGCAGTGAAGTAACTATGGATACGCAGTATTTT. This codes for CASSEVTMDTQYF.

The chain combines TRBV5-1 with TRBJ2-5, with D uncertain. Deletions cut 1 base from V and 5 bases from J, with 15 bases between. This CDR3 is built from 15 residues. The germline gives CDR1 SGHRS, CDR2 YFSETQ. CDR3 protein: CASSLKDFSSETQYF. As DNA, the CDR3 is TGCGCCAGCAGCTTGAAGGATTTCTCGTCGGAGACCCAGTACTTC.

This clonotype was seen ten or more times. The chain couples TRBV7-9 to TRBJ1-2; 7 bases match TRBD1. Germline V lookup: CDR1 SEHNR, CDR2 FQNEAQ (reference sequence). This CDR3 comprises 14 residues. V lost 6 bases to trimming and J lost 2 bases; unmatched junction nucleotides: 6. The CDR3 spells CASSQQGPNYGYTF. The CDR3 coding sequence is TGTGCCAGCAGTCAACAGGGGCCCAACTATGGCTACACCTTC.

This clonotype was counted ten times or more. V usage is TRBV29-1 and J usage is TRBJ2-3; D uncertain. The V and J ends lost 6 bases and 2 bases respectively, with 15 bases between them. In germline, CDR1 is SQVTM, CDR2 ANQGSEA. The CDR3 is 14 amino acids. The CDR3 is CSVSVSSLTDTQYF. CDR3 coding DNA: TGCAGCGTGTCCGTATCTTCCCTCACAGATACGCAGTATTTT.

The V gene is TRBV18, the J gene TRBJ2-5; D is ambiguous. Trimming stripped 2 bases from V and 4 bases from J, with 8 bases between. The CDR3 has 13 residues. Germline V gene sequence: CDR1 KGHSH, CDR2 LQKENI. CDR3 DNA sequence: TGTGCCAGCTCACCAGGGCTTGTAGAGACCCAGTACTTC. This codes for CASSPGLVETQYF.

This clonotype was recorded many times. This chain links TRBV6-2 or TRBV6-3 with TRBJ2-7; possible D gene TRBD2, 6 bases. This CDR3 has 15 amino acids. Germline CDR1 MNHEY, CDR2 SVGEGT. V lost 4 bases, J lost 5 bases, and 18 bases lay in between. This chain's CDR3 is CASSSTTTRGHEQYF. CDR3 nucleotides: TGTGCCAGCAGTTCCACTACGACTAGGGGCCACGAGCAGTACTTC.

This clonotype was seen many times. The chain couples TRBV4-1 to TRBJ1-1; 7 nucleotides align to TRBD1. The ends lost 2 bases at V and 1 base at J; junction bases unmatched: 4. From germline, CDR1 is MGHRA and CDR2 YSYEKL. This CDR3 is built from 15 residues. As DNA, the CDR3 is TGCGCCAGCAGCCAATCGGGACAGACGAACACTGAAGCTTTCTTT. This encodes CASSQSGQTNTEAFF.

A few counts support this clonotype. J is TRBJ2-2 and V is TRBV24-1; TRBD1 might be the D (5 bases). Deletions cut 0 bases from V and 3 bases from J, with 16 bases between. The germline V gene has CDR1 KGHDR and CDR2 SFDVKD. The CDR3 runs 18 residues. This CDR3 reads CATSDLSGLRVHTGELFF. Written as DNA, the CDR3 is TGTGCCACCAGTGATTTGTCAGGGCTTCGAGTTCACACCGGGGAGCTGTTTTTT.

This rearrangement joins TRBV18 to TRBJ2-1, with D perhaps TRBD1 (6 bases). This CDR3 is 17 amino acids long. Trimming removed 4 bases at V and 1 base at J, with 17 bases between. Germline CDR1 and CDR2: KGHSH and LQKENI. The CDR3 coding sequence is TGTGCCAGCTCACTAACGGACAGTTCCTTATCCTACAATGAGCAGTTCTTC. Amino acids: CASSLTDSSLSYNEQFF.

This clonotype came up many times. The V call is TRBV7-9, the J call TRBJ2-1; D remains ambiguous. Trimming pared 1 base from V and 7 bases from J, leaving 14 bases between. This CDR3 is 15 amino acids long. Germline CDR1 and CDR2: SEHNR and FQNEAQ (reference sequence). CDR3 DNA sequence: TGTGCCAGCAGCTTAGGCGTCCTCCAGGTGAATGAGCAGTTCTTC. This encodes CASSLGVLQVNEQFF.

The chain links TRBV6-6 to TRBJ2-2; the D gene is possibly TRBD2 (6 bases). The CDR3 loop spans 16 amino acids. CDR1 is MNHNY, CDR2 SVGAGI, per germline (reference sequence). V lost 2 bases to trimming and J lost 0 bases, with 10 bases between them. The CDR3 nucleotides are TGTGCCAGCAGTTACCCCGCGGGAACGAACACCGGGGAGCTGTTTTTT. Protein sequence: CASSYPAGTNTGELFF.

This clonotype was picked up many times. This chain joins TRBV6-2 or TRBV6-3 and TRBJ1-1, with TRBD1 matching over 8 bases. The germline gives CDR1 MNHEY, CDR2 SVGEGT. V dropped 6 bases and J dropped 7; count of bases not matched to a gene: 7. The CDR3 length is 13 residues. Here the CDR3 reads CASRLDRVFEAFF. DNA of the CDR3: TGTGCCAGCAGACTGGACAGGGTCTTTGAAGCTTTCTTT.

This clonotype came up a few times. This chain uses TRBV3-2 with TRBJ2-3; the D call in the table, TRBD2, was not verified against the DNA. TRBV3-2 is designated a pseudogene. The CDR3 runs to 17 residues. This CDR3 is CASSQTSGLAVGVTQYF. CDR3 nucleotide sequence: TGTGCCAGCAGCCAAACCTCTGGACTAGCGGTCGGCGTTACGCAGTATTTT.

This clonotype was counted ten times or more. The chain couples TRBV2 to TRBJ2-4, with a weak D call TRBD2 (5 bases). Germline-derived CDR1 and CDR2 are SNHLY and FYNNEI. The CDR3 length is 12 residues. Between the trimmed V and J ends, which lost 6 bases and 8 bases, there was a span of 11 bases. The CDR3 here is CASSGEQDIQYF. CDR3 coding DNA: TGTGCCAGCAGCGGGGAGCAGGACATTCAGTACTTC.